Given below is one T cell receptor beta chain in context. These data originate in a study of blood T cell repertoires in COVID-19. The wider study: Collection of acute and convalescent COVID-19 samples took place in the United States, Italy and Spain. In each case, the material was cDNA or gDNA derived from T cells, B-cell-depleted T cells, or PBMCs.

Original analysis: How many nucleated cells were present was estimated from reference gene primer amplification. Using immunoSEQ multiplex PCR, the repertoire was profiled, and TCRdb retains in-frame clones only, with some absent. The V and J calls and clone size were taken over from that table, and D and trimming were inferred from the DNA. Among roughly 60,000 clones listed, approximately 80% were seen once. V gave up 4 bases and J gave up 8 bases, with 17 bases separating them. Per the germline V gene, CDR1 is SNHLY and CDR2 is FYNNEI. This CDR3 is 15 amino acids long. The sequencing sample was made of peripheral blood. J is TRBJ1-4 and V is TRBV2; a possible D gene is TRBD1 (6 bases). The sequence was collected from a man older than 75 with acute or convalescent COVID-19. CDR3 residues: CASSGWGGPQEKLFF. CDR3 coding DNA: TGTGCCAGCAGTGGGTGGGGGGGGCCGCAAGAAAAACTGTTTTTT. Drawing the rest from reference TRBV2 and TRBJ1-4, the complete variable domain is EPEVTQTPSHQVTQMGQEVILRCVPISNHLYFYWYRQILGQKVEFLVSFYNNEISEKSEIFDDQFSVERPDGSNFTLKIRSTKLEDSAMYFCASSGWGGPQEKLFFGSGTQLSVL.